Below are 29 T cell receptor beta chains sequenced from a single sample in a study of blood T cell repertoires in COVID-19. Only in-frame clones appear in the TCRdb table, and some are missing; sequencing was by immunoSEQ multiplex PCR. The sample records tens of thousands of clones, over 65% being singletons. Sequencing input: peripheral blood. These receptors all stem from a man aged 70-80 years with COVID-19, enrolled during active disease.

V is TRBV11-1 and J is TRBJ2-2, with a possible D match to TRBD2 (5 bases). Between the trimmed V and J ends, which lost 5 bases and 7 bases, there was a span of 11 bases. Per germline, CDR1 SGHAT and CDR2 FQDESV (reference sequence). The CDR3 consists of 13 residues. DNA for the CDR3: TGTGCCAGCAGCAAGGAACGGGACGGGGAGCTGTTTTTT. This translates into CASSKERDGELFF.

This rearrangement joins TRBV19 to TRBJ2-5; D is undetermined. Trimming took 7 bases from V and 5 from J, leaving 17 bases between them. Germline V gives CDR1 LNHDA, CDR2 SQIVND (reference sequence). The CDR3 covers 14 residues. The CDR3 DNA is TGTGCCAGTAAGAGGTACGATCTGGAGGAGACCCAGTACTTC. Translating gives CASKRYDLEETQYF.

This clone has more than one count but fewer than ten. In DNA, the CDR3 is TGTGCCAGCAGCTTAGCGTTTCGTGACACTGAAGCTTTCTTT. This codes for CASSLAFRDTEAFF. V is TRBV11-1 and J is TRBJ1-1; no clear D. This CDR3 is built from 14 residues. V was shortened by 0 bases and J by 3 bases, with 8 bases between the two germline ends. CDR1 is SGHAT, CDR2 FQDESV, per germline (reference sequence).

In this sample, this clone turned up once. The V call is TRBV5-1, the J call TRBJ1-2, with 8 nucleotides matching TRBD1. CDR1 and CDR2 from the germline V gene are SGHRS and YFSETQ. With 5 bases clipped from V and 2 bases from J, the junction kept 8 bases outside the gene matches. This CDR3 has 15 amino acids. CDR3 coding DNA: TGCGCCAGCAGACCTGACAGGGGCACAAACTATGGCTACACCTTC. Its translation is CASRPDRGTNYGYTF.

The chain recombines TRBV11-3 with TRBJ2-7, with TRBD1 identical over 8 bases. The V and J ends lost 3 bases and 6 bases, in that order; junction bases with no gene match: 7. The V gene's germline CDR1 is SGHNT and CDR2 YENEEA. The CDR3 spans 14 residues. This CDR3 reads CASSLQGALSEQYF. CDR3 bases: TGTGCCAGCAGCTTGCAGGGGGCGCTATCCGAGCAGTACTTC.

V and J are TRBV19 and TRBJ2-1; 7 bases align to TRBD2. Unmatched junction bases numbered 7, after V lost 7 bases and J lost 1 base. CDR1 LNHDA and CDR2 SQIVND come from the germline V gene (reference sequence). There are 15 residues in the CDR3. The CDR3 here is CASTRAGVSYNEQFF. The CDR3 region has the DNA TGTGCCAGTACCCGGGCGGGGGTGTCCTACAATGAGCAGTTCTTC.

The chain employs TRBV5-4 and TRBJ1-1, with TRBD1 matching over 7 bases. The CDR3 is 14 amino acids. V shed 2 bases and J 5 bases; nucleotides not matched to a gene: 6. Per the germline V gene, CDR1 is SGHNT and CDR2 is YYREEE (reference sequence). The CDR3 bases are TGTGCCAGCAGCTTAAGGACAGGAAGAACTGAAGCTTTCTTT. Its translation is CASSLRTGRTEAFF. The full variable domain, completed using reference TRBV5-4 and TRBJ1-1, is ETGVTQSPTHLIKTRGQQVTLRCSSQSGHNTVSWYQQALGQGPQFIFQYYREEENGRGNFPPRFSGLQFPNYSSELNVNALELDDSALYLCASSLRTGRTEAFFGQGTRLTVV.

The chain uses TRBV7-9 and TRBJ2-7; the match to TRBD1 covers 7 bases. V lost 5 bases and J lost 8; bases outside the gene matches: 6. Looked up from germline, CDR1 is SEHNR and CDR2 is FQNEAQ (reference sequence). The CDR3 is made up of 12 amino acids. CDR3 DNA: TGTGCCAGCAGCCCGACAGGGTTGCAGCAGTACTTC. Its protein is CASSPTGLQQYF.

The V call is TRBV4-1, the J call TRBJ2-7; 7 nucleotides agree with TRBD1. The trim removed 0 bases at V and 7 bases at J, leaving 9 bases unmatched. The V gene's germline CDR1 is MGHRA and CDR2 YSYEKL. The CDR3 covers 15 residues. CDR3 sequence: CASSQDLTGDREQYF. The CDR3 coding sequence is TGCGCCAGCAGCCAAGATCTAACAGGGGATCGAGAGCAGTACTTC.

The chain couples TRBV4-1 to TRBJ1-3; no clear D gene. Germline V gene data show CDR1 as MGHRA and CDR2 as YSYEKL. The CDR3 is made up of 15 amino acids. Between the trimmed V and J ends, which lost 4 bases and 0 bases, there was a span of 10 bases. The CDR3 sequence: CASSRSRDSGNTIYF. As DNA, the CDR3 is TGCGCCAGCAGCCGGTCCCGGGACTCTGGAAACACCATATATTTT.

CDR3 coding DNA: TGTGCCAGCAGTTACGAGCGGGGAGGCTACGAGCAGTACTTC. As protein: CASSYERGGYEQYF. The chain is built from TRBV6-5 and TRBJ2-7, with 7 bases matching TRBD2. The CDR3 sequence is 14 residues long. CDR1 is MNHEY and CDR2 is SVGAGI in the germline V gene. J gave up 3 bases and V 2 bases, and 4 bases lay outside the gene matches.

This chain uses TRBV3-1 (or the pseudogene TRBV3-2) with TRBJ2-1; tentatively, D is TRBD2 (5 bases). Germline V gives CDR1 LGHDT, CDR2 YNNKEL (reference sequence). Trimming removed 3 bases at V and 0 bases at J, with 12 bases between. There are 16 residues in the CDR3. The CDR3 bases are TGTGCCAGCAGCCAGGTAGTGGGGAGCTCCTACAATGAGCAGTTCTTC. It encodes CASSQVVGSSYNEQFF.

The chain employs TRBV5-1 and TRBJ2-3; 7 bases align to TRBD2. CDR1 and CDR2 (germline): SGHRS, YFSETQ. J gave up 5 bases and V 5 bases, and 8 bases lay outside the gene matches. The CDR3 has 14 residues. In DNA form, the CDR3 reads TGCGCCAGCAGTTCCGGGACTACCCTAGATACGCAGTATTTT. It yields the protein CASSSGTTLDTQYF.

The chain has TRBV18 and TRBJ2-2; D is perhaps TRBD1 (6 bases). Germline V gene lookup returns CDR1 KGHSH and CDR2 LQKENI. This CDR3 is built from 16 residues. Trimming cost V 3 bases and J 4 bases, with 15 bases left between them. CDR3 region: CASSPIQGSGTGELFF. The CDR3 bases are TGTGCCAGCTCACCGATACAGGGAAGTGGCACCGGGGAGCTGTTTTTT.

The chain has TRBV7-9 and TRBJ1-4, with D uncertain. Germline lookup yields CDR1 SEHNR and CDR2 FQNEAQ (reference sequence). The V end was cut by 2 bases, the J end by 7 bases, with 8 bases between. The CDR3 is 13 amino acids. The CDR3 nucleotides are TGTGCCAGCAGCTTAATGTCTGTTGAAAAACTGTTTTTT. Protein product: CASSLMSVEKLFF.

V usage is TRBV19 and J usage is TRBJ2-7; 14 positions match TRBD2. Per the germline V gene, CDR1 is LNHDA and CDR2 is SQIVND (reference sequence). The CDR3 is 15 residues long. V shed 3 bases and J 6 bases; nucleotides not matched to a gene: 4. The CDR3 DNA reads TGTGCCAGTAGTATGCGGGGACTAGCGGGAGTCGAGCAGTACTTC. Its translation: CASSMRGLAGVEQYF.

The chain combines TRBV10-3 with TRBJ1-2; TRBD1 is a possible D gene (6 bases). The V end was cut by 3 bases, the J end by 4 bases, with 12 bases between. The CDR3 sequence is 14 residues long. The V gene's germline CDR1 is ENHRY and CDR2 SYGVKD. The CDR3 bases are TGTGCCATCAGTGATTACCCGGACAGCTATGGCTACACCTTC. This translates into CAISDYPDSYGYTF.

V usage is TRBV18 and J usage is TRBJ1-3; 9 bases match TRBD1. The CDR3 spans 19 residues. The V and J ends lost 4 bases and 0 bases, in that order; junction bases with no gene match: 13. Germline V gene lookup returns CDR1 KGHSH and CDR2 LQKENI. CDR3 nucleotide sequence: TGTGCCAGCTCACTGGGACAGGGTGTCGGAGCGGGCTCTGGAAACACCATATATTTT. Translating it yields CASSLGQGVGAGSGNTIYF.

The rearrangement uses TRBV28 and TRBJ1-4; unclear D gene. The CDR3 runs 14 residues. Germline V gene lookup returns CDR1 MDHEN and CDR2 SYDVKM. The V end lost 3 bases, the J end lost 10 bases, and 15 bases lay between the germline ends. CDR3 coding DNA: TGTGCCAGCAGTTTTGGTATAGAAGGAGCAAAACTGTTTTTT. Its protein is CASSFGIEGAKLFF.

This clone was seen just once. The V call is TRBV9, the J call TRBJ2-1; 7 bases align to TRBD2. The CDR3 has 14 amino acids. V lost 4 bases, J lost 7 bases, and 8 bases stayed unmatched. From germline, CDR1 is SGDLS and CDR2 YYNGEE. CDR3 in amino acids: CASSLGRGGNEQFF. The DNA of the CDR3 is TGTGCCAGCAGCCTCGGAAGGGGAGGGAATGAGCAGTTCTTC.

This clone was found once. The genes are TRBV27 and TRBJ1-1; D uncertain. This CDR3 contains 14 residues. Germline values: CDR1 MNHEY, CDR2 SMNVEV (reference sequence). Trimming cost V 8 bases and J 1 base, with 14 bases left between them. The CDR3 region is CASAPRAANTEAFF. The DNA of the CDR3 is TGTGCCAGCGCCCCCCGAGCCGCGAACACTGAAGCTTTCTTT.

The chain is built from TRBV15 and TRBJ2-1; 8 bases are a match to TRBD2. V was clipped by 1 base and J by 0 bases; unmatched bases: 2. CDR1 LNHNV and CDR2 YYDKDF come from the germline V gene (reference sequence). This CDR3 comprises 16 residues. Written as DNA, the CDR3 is TGTGCCACCAGCAGAGGCGCGGGAGGCTCCTACAATGAGCAGTTCTTC. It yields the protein CATSRGAGGSYNEQFF.

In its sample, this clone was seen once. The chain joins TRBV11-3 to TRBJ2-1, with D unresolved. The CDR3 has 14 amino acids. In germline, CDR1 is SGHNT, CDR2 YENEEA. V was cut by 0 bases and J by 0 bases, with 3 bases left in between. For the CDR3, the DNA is TGTGCCAGCAGCTTAGATTACTCCTACAATGAGCAGTTCTTC. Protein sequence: CASSLDYSYNEQFF.

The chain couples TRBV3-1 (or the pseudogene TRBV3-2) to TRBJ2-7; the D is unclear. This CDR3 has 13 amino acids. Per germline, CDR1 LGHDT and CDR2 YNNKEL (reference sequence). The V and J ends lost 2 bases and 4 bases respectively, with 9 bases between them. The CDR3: CASSQWSVYEQYF. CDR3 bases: TGTGCCAGCAGCCAATGGAGCGTTTACGAGCAGTACTTC.

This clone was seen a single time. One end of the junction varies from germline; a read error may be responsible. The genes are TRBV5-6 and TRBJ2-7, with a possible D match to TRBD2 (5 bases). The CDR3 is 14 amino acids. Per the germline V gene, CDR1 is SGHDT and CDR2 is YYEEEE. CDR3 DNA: TGTGCCAGCAGCTTGGACAGACGTTTGGGAGCTGAGGACTTC. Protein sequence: CASSLDRRLGAEDF.

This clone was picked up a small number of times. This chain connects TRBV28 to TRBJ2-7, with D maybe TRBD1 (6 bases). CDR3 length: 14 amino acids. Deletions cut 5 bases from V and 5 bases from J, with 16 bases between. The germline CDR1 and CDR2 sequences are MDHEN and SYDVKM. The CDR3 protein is CASSLPDQGNEQYF. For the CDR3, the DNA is TGTGCCAGCAGTCTGCCTGACCAGGGGAACGAGCAGTACTTC.

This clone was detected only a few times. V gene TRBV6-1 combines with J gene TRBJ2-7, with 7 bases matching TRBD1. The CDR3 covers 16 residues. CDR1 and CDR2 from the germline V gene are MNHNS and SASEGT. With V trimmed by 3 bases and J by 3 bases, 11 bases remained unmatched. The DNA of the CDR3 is TGTGCCAGCAGTGATCTCCACGGGACAGAGAACTACGAGCAGTACTTC. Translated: CASSDLHGTENYEQYF.

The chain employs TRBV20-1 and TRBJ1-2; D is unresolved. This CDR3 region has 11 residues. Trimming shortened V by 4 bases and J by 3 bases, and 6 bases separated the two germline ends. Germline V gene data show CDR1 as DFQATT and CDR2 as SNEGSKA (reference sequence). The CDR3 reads CSATRDYGYTF. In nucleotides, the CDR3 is TGCAGTGCTACGCGGGACTATGGCTACACCTTC.

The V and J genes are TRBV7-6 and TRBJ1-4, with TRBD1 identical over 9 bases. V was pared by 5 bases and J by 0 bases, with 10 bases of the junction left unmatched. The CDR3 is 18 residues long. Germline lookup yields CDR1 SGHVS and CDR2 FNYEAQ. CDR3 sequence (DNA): TGTGCCAGCAGCCAAAATGGACAGGGGATAACAACTAATGAAAAACTGTTTTTT. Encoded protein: CASSQNGQGITTNEKLFF.